This is a list of T cell receptor beta chains from one sample in a study of T cell responses to AZD1222 COVID-19 vaccine. Here immunoSEQ multiplex PCR was the method, and the copy in TCRdb shows in-frame clones only, minus some. The sample shows tens of thousands of clones, 85% to 90% of them seen only once. The specimen comprised peripheral blood, sampled 28 days after the second AZD1222 dose. These receptors were obtained from an adult who received the AZD1222 COVID-19 vaccine. Both conserved end residues are part of each CDR3. D genes are given only for firm matches. Clone size is given for some rows only: seen once, a few or many times, or a class if the clone is expanded.

size | J | length | D | V | CDR3 | DNA
NA | TRBJ1-5 | 12 | NA | TRBV30 | CAWSPSNQPQHF | TGTGCCTGGAGCCCTAGCAATCAGCCCCAGCATTTT
NA | TRBJ2-4 | 15 | TRBD1 | TRBV27 | CASSLRTGWQNIQYF | TGTGCCAGCAGTTTACGGACAGGGTGGCAAAACATTCAGTACTTC
NA | TRBJ1-1 | 13 | NA | TRBV2 | CASSERTGTEAFF | TGTGCCAGCAGTGAGAGGACGGGCACTGAAGCTTTCTTT
once | TRBJ1-2 | 14 | NA | TRBV6-2/TRBV6-3 | CASSYDRLAYGYTF | TGTGCCAGCAGTTATGACAGGTTGGCCTATGGCTACACCTTC
NA | TRBJ1-1 | 14 | NA | TRBV6-1 | CASSESGSNTEAFF | TGTGCCAGCAGTGAATCGGGTTCGAACACTGAAGCTTTCTTT
NA | TRBJ2-5 | 13 | NA | TRBV29-1 | CSVGGGRGETQYF | TGCAGCGTTGGCGGAGGGCGGGGTGAGACCCAGTACTTC
NA | TRBJ2-3 | 15 | TRBD2 | TRBV7-6 | CASSGLAGVTDTQYF | TGTGCCAGCTCGGGACTAGCGGGGGTCACAGATACGCAGTATTTT
NA | TRBJ2-1 | 13 | NA | TRBV7-2 | CASSPRGLNEQFF | TGTGCCAGCAGCCCCCGGGGTCTCAATGAGCAGTTCTTC
NA | TRBJ2-7 | 13 | NA | TRBV5-1 | CASSVTGSYEQYF | TGCGCCAGCAGCGTCACAGGTTCCTACGAGCAGTACTTC
NA | TRBJ2-7 | 17 | NA | TRBV28 | CASSLRGGTGSSYEQYF | TGTGCCAGCAGTTTACGGGGGGGGACAGGGAGCTCCTACGAGCAGTACTTC
NA | TRBJ1-4 | 14 | NA | TRBV18 | CASSWGTSNEKLFF | TGTGCCAGCTCATGGGGGACGTCTAATGAAAAACTGTTTTTT
NA | TRBJ2-3 | 14 | NA | TRBV11-3 | CASSLGRSTDTQYF | TGTGCCAGCAGCTTAGGTAGAAGCACAGATACGCAGTATTTT
NA | TRBJ2-2 | 16 | NA | TRBV4-2 | CASSQGLALRTGELFF | TGTGCCAGCAGCCAAGGTTTAGCGCTAAGGACCGGGGAGCTGTTTTTT
NA | TRBJ1-5 | 15 | TRBD1 | TRBV27 | CASSPGQGENQPQHF | TGTGCCAGCAGTCCTGGACAGGGAGAAAATCAGCCCCAGCATTTT
NA | TRBJ2-5 | 17 | TRBD1 | TRBV19 | CASSKYPGQTTQETQYF | TGTGCCAGTAGTAAATACCCGGGACAGACAACCCAAGAGACCCAGTACTTC
NA | TRBJ1-2 | 12 | NA | TRBV7-9 | CASSLAPNGYTF | TGTGCCAGCAGCTTAGCTCCCAATGGCTACACCTTC
NA | TRBJ2-7 | 16 | TRBD1 | TRBV7-2 | CASSLVETGASYEQYF | TGTGCCAGCAGCTTAGTTGAGACAGGGGCCTCCTACGAGCAGTACTTC
NA | TRBJ1-2 | 17 | NA | TRBV19 | CASSILRGEGRTYGYTF | TGTGCCAGTAGTATATTAAGAGGGGAGGGCCGAACCTATGGCTACACCTTC
once | TRBJ2-2 | 14 | NA | TRBV9 | CASSVAPNTGELFF | TGTGCCAGCAGCGTAGCACCGAACACCGGGGAGCTGTTTTTT
NA | TRBJ2-7 | 14 | NA | TRBV3-1/TRBV3-2 | CASSQRSPGDEQYF | TGTGCCAGCAGCCAACGCTCCCCCGGTGACGAGCAGTACTTC
NA | TRBJ2-5 | 16 | NA | TRBV5-4 | CASSRRWGRGSETQYF | TGTGCCAGCAGCCGTCGGTGGGGGCGCGGCAGCGAGACCCAGTACTTC
NA | TRBJ1-3 | 13 | NA | TRBV7-2 | CASSPSPGNTIYF | TGTGCCAGCAGTCCTAGTCCTGGAAACACCATATATTTT